This is a list of T cell receptor beta chains from one sample in a study of technical replicates of blood from several donors. Clones were sequenced by immunoSEQ multiplex PCR, and TCRdb holds only the in-frame ones, with some missing. This table holds roughly 50,000 clones, over 85% found once. The sample consisted of PBMCs. The receptors were gathered from a human donor in good health. Some clones in this sample may be carry-over from other donors' samples. CDR3s include the opening cysteine and the closing phenylalanine or tryptophan. D genes are given only for firm matches. Clone size is shown for a subset of rows, as once, few, many or a class of expanded clone.

TRBV9	TRBD2	.	TRBJ2-5	TGTGCCAGCAGCGTAGAAGGCGGGAGGGCTCTGGGGACCCAGTACTTC	CASSVEGGRALGTQYF
TRBV5-4	.	.	TRBJ2-2	TGTGCCAGCAGCCCCCCCCCAGCGGGCCTAACCGGGGAGCTGTTTTTT	CASSPPPAGLTGELFF
TRBV27	.	.	TRBJ1-1	TGTGCCAGCAGTTTAAGGAGGGACTGGAACACTGAAGCTTTCTTT	CASSLRRDWNTEAFF
TRBV6-5	.	.	TRBJ1-6	TGTGCCAGCAGTTTCGGGGGTAGTAGTAATTCACCCCTCCACTTT	CASSFGGSSNSPLHF
TRBV6-5	TRBD2	.	TRBJ2-3	TGTGCCAGCAGCTACCTAGCGGATAGCACAGATACGCAGTATTTT	CASSYLADSTDTQYF
TRBV6-5	TRBD1	.	TRBJ1-4	TGTGCCAGCAGTACGACAGGGGAGGAAAAACTGTTTTTT	CASSTTGEEKLFF
TRBV7-9	.	few	TRBJ2-2	TGTGCCAGCAGCTCTACTAGCCGGAACACCGGGGAGCTGTTTTTT	CASSSTSRNTGELFF
TRBV18	TRBD2	.	TRBJ2-5	TGTGCCAGCTCACCAAGGAATAGCGGGAGCGGGGAGACCCAGTACTTC	CASSPRNSGSGETQYF
TRBV18	.	.	TRBJ2-7	TGTGCCAGCTCTCCCGCCGGGACAACCTACGAGCAGTACTTC	CASSPAGTTYEQYF
TRBV30	.	.	TRBJ2-1	TGTGCCTGGAGTGTCGAACAGGGCTATGAGCAGTTCTTC	CAWSVEQGYEQFF
TRBV5-1	.	.	TRBJ2-1	TGCGCCAGCAGCTCCGGCGGCAATGAGCAGTTCTTC	CASSSGGNEQFF
TRBV6-4	.	.	TRBJ2-3	TGTGCCAGCAGTGAGACTGGCACAGATACGCAGTATTTT	CASSETGTDTQYF
TRBV7-9	TRBD1	.	TRBJ2-2	TGTGCCAGCAGCGCCTTACAGGGGGACGGCGGGGAGCTGTTTTTT	CASSALQGDGGELFF
TRBV25-1	TRBD2	.	TRBJ2-1	TGTGCCAGCAGTGAGAGGACTAGCGGGAGTACGAATGAGCAGTTCTTC	CASSERTSGSTNEQFF
TRBV6-5	.	once	TRBJ1-3	TGTGCCAGCAGTTCCGCGGCTGGAAACACCATATATTTT	CASSSAAGNTIYF
TRBV4-3	TRBD1	.	TRBJ2-3	TGCGCCAGCAGCAGGGGACAGGGGGAAGCAGATACGCAGTATTTT	CASSRGQGEADTQYF
TRBV7-2	TRBD2	.	TRBJ2-3	TGTGCCAGCAGCTCCCCCTGGAGCGGGGGCACAGATACGCAGTATTTT	CASSSPWSGGTDTQYF
TRBV5-1	.	.	TRBJ1-1	TGCGCCAGCAGCTTCCAGACAGATAAGAACACTGAAGCTTTCTTT	CASSFQTDKNTEAFF
TRBV7-2	.	.	TRBJ2-7	TGTGCCAGCAGCCTATTCCGCGGGGACGAGCAGTACTTC	CASSLFRGDEQYF
TRBV15	TRBD2	.	TRBJ2-2	TGTGCCACCCCCGGGAGAAGCGGGGGAACCTTGGGCACCGGGGAGCTGTTTTTT	CATPGRSGGTLGTGELFF
TRBV9	.	.	TRBJ1-2	TGTGCCAGCAGCGTCAGCGGGACGGCCTCAAGCTATGGCTACACCTTC	CASSVSGTASSYGYTF
TRBV4-2	TRBD1	.	TRBJ1-6	TGTGCCAGCAGCCAAGAAACAGGGGGCATCTCATCACCCCTCCACTTT	CASSQETGGISSPLHF
TRBV27	TRBD1	.	TRBJ1-3	TGTGCCAGCAGTTTCCACAGGGGCGGGCGCCACTCTGGAAACACCATATATTTT	CASSFHRGGRHSGNTIYF
TRBV6-1	TRBD1	.	TRBJ2-7	TGTGCCAGCAGTGAAATCGCAGGGGGCTCCGAGCAGTACTTC	CASSEIAGGSEQYF
TRBV2	.	.	TRBJ2-1	TGTGCCAGCAGTGAACGACTCTACAATGAGCAGTTCTTC	CASSERLYNEQFF
TRBV2	.	.	TRBJ1-2	TGTGCCAGCAGTGATGACCGAGACTCCTACACCTTC	CASSDDRDSYTF
TRBV13	.	.	TRBJ2-1	TGTGCCAGCAGCTTACCTAGCCTGTCCAATGAGCAGTTCTTC	CASSLPSLSNEQFF
TRBV4-1	TRBD1	.	TRBJ2-7	TGCGCCAGCAGCCAGACAGGGGGCAAGGACGAGCAGTACTTC	CASSQTGGKDEQYF
TRBV6-5	.	.	TRBJ1-2	TGTGCCAGCAGTAATACGGGGAATGGCTACACCTTC	CASSNTGNGYTF
TRBV27	.	.	TRBJ2-2	TGTGCCAGCAGTTTCTCCCAGGGAGGAACCGGGGAGCTGTTTTTT	CASSFSQGGTGELFF
TRBV9	TRBD1	.	TRBJ2-7	TGTGCCAGCAGCGAGGTTGGCGACAGGGGACCCTTGTCGGAGCAGTACTTC	CASSEVGDRGPLSEQYF
TRBV7-9	TRBD2	.	TRBJ2-7	TGTGCCAGCAGCTCCCTTGCGGGGGGGACCCTAGCCTACGAGCAGTACTTC	CASSSLAGGTLAYEQYF
TRBV5-4	.	.	TRBJ2-1	TGTGCCAGCAGCTTCTCCGGGAATGAGCAGTTCTTC	CASSFSGNEQFF
TRBV7-2	TRBD2	.	TRBJ2-7	TGTGCCAGCAGCACCGGGACTAGGGGTCGGCAGTACTTC	CASSTGTRGRQYF
TRBV7-2	.	.	TRBJ1-5	TGTGCCAGCAGCCGTGCAGTGGGGGCAGGCCAGCCCCAGCATTTT	CASSRAVGAGQPQHF
TRBV2	.	once	TRBJ1-2	TGTGCCAGCCGGGACTCAACGGCGATATATGGCTACACCTTC	CASRDSTAIYGYTF
TRBV29-1	.	.	TRBJ2-7	TGCAGCGTTGAGGTTACTGATACAGGGACCGAGCAGTACTTC	CSVEVTDTGTEQYF
TRBV6-5	.	.	TRBJ2-5	TGTGCCAGCAGTTACCGGGGGCAAGAGACCCAGTACTTC	CASSYRGQETQYF
TRBV6-4	TRBD1	.	TRBJ2-2	TGTGCCAGCAGAACCGGGACAGGGACCGGGGAGCTGTTTTTT	CASRTGTGTGELFF
TRBV30	.	.	TRBJ2-3	TGTGCCTGGAGTGTACGTCGCGCAGATACGCAGTATTTT	CAWSVRRADTQYF
TRBV10-1	.	.	TRBJ1-3	TGCGCCAGCAGTGGGACAAGGGGCTCTGGAAACACCATATATTTT	CASSGTRGSGNTIYF
TRBV5-1	.	.	TRBJ1-6	TGCGCCAGCAGCAATCGGAATTCACCCCTCCACTTT	CASSNRNSPLHF
TRBV7-2	.	.	TRBJ2-7	TGTGCCAGCAGCCAGGGGCACGAGCAGTACTTC	CASSQGHEQYF